A selection of T cell receptor beta chains follows, all from one sample in a study of cytomegalovirus exposure and HLA in healthy donors. Data came from immunoSEQ multiplex PCR; TCRdb stores just in-frame clones and leaves some out. This table has more than 90,000 clones, 60% to 75% appearing once. The sequencing input was PBMCs. These receptors were obtained from a woman aged 40 to 50 in good health and CMV-seronegative. CDR3s include the opening cysteine and the closing phenylalanine or tryptophan. A D gene is named only where the DNA matches it firmly. Size is stated for part of the rows, as once, few or many counts, or as a class when the clone is expanded.

D gene	clone size	V gene	J gene	CDR3 protein	CDR3 DNA
NA	few	TRBV2	TRBJ2-1	CASRASETYNEQFF	TGTGCCAGCAGGGCTAGCGAGACCTACAATGAGCAGTTCTTC
TRBD2	NA	TRBV27	TRBJ2-5	CASSYSPGLAGLETQYF	TGTGCCAGCAGTTATTCTCCGGGACTAGCGGGGTTGGAGACCCAGTACTTC
TRBD1	once	TRBV29-1	TRBJ1-1	CSVETGGTEAFF	TGCAGCGTTGAGACAGGGGGCACTGAAGCTTTCTTT
TRBD1	NA	TRBV7-3	TRBJ2-1	CASSSGQAFGEQFF	TGTGCCAGCAGCTCGGGACAGGCTTTTGGTGAGCAGTTCTTC
NA	few	TRBV7-2	TRBJ2-7	CASSLVGGSSSQYF	TGTGCCAGCAGCTTAGTTGGGGGCAGCAGCTCGCAGTACTTC
TRBD1	NA	TRBV6-6	TRBJ2-7	CASSYRGQNAVQYF	TGTGCCAGCAGTTATAGGGGACAGAACGCCGTTCAGTACTTC
NA	few	TRBV6-4	TRBJ1-2	CASSEGLNYGYTF	TGTGCCAGCAGTGAGGGACTAAACTATGGCTACACCTTC
TRBD1	NA	TRBV29-1	TRBJ2-1	CSVEGQGDEQFF	TGCAGCGTTGAGGGACAGGGCGATGAGCAGTTCTTC
NA	NA	TRBV5-1	TRBJ2-6	CASSPSGANVLTF	TGCGCCAGCAGCCCTTCTGGGGCCAACGTCCTGACTTTC
NA	NA	TRBV4-3	TRBJ1-2	CASSQDLSQQANYGYTF	TGCGCCAGCAGCCAAGATCTTTCACAGCAAGCTAACTATGGCTACACCTTC
NA	NA	TRBV7-2	TRBJ2-5	CASSQTGGRETQYF	TGTGCCAGCAGCCAAACGGGGGGCCGGGAGACCCAGTACTTC
TRBD2	NA	TRBV7-8	TRBJ2-3	CASSLGWTSGGTDTQYF	TGTGCCAGCAGCTTAGGGTGGACTAGCGGTGGCACAGATACGCAGTATTTT
NA	NA	TRBV30	TRBJ2-1	CAWSLASDNEQFF	TGTGCCTGGTCCCTAGCATCAGACAATGAGCAGTTCTTC
TRBD1	few	TRBV25-1	TRBJ1-1	CASSEYGGQHTEAFF	TGTGCCAGCAGTGAATATGGGGGACAGCACACTGAAGCTTTCTTT
TRBD2	NA	TRBV4-1	TRBJ2-7	CASSQGGGAQFEQYF	TGCGCCAGCAGCCAAGGCGGGGGGGCCCAATTCGAGCAGTACTTC
NA	once	TRBV28	TRBJ1-2	CASVPPLGRGNYGYTF	TGTGCCAGCGTACCCCCGCTGGGGCGGGGGAACTATGGCTACACCTTC
TRBD1	NA	TRBV5-5	TRBJ1-1	CASIPGQGSGTEAFF	TGTGCCAGCATCCCCGGACAGGGGAGTGGGACTGAAGCTTTCTTT
NA	NA	TRBV18	TRBJ2-3	CASSSGDTQYF	TGTGCCAGCTCATCAGGAGATACGCAGTATTTT
TRBD2	once	TRBV30	TRBJ2-3	CARDSGRAPDTQYF	TGTGCCCGGGATAGCGGGAGGGCCCCAGATACGCAGTATTTT
NA	NA	TRBV7-9	TRBJ1-4	CSSSKSFATNEKLFF	TGTTCCAGCAGTAAATCTTTTGCAACTAATGAAAAACTGTTTTTT
NA	NA	TRBV28	TRBJ2-6	CASSLEGVSGANVLTF	TGTGCCAGCAGCCTCGAGGGGGTGTCCGGGGCCAACGTCCTGACTTTC
NA	NA	TRBV12-5	TRBJ2-3	CASGWRDPPDTQYF	TGTGCTAGTGGTTGGCGGGACCCACCGGATACGCAGTATTTT
NA	NA	TRBV5-1	TRBJ1-3	CASSLAGGDSGNTIYF	TGCGCCAGCAGCTTGGCCGGGGGAGACTCTGGAAACACCATATATTTT
TRBD1	NA	TRBV2	TRBJ2-5	CASSDDRVGETQYF	TGTGCCAGCAGTGACGACAGGGTTGGAGAGACCCAGTACTTC
NA	NA	TRBV7-9	TRBJ1-2	CSSSSQVSKGYTF	TGTTCCAGCAGCTCGCAGGTCTCTAAGGGCTACACCTTC
NA	NA	TRBV28	TRBJ2-4	CASRDTIIQYF	TGTGCCAGCAGGGACACCATTATTCAGTACTTC
TRBD2	NA	TRBV2	TRBJ2-3	CASSDGGGTDTQYF	TGTGCCAGCAGTGACGGGGGGGGCACAGATACGCAGTATTTT
NA	medium-sized	TRBV6-1	TRBJ1-4	CASTKGAGEAEKLFF	TGTGCCAGCACCAAAGGGGCAGGGGAAGCGGAAAAACTGTTTTTT
NA	NA	TRBV7-9	TRBJ1-2	CASSLQGLGYTF	TGTGCCAGCAGCCTCCAGGGCCTTGGCTACACCTTC
TRBD2	NA	TRBV7-9	TRBJ2-1	CASSRSGGDYNEQFF	TGTGCCAGCAGCCGGAGCGGGGGGGATTACAATGAGCAGTTCTTC
TRBD2	few	TRBV10-3	TRBJ2-7	CAISESRREGPEYEQYF	TGTGCCATCAGTGAGTCTCGGCGGGAGGGCCCAGAGTACGAGCAGTACTTC
NA	NA	TRBV9	TRBJ2-2	CASSVASGNTGELFF	TGTGCCAGCAGCGTAGCGAGCGGGAACACCGGGGAGCTGTTTTTT
NA	NA	TRBV7-2	TRBJ1-2	CASSPWTGGYGYTF	TGTGCCAGCAGCCCTTGGACGGGGGGATATGGCTACACCTTC
TRBD2	NA	TRBV7-2	TRBJ2-7	CASSRLAGEQYF	TGTGCCAGCAGCAGACTAGCGGGCGAGCAGTACTTC
NA	NA	TRBV12-5	TRBJ2-1	CASGSTRTDPYNEQFF	TGTGCTAGTGGTTCAACCCGGACAGATCCCTACAATGAGCAGTTCTTC
NA	few	TRBV6-5	TRBJ1-1	CASSRTGILEAFF	TGTGCCAGCTCGAGAACAGGGATACTTGAAGCTTTCTTT
NA	NA	TRBV7-9	TRBJ1-5	CASSLGQYNQPQHF	TGTGCCAGCAGCTTAGGACAGTACAATCAGCCCCAGCATTTT
NA	NA	TRBV6-5	TRBJ1-2	CASSEVTVSGYTF	TGTGCCAGCAGTGAAGTAACAGTGAGTGGCTACACCTTC
TRBD1	NA	TRBV7-2	TRBJ1-4	CASSLGAGGNEKLFF	TGTGCCAGCAGCTTAGGGGCAGGGGGGAACGAAAAACTGTTTTTT
TRBD1	few	TRBV6-6	TRBJ1-1	CASSFLGTGATEAFF	TGTGCCAGCAGTTTTTTAGGTACAGGGGCCACTGAAGCTTTCTTT
TRBD1	NA	TRBV7-9	TRBJ1-1	CASSSLGSTGVGTEAFF	TGTGCCAGCAGCTCATTGGGGTCGACAGGGGTGGGCACTGAAGCTTTCTTT
NA	NA	TRBV14	TRBJ1-2	CASSQDRGVVGYTF	TGTGCCAGCAGCCAAGATCGGGGTGTGGTGGGCTACACCTTC
TRBD2	few	TRBV5-4	TRBJ2-5	CASSPRLAGIGETQYF	TGTGCCAGCAGCCCGAGACTAGCGGGGATAGGAGAGACCCAGTACTTC
TRBD2	NA	TRBV30	TRBJ2-5	CAWREGGGETQYF	TGTGCCTGGCGGGAGGGAGGGGGAGAGACCCAGTACTTC
NA	NA	TRBV19	TRBJ1-6	CASSIAPRDSPLHF	TGTGCCAGTAGTATAGCTCCGAGGGATTCACCCCTCCACTTT
NA	NA	TRBV11-3	TRBJ2-2	CASSAGPSNTGELFF	TGTGCCAGCAGCGCGGGACCGTCGAACACCGGGGAGCTGTTTTTT
NA	NA	TRBV19	TRBJ2-3	CASKDRSTDTQYF	TGTGCCAGTAAGGACAGAAGCACAGATACGCAGTATTTT
TRBD1	once	TRBV7-9	TRBJ1-3	CASSSVGTGTGTIYF	TGTGCCAGCAGCTCCGTAGGGACAGGGACCGGGACCATATATTTT
NA	NA	TRBV9	TRBJ1-1	CASSVARNTEAFF	TGTGCCAGCAGCGTAGCTCGGAACACTGAAGCTTTCTTT
TRBD1	few	TRBV7-9	TRBJ1-4	CASSTDRDKLFF	TGTGCCAGCAGTACGGACAGGGACAAACTGTTTTTT
TRBD1	NA	TRBV7-8	TRBJ1-5	CASSPRQGAGTPQHF	TGTGCCAGCAGTCCTCGACAGGGGGCAGGAACGCCCCAGCATTTT
TRBD1	NA	TRBV6-6	TRBJ2-4	CASSYSGQIKNIQYF	TGTGCCAGCAGTTACTCGGGACAGATAAAAAACATTCAGTACTTC
TRBD1	few	TRBV20-1	TRBJ1-2	CSPWTGVGYTF	TGCAGTCCTTGGACAGGGGTAGGCTACACCTTC
NA	NA	TRBV6-1	TRBJ2-1	CAGITNRAPYNEQFF	TGTGCCGGCATTACTAACAGGGCTCCCTACAATGAGCAGTTCTTC